The TCR beta chain described here comes from a study of cytomegalovirus exposure and HLA in healthy donors. At the level of the study: Sequencing of about 179 million T cells in an earlier analysis found around 100 million unique TCR beta sequences. Study findings and constraints: Analysis performed later showed TCR beta chains linked to HLA being more clonally expanded than equally common others. In vitro checks showed that a few CMV-associated chains really do target CMV antigens.

This clone was recorded once. The antigen is undetermined. The PCR made use of 60 Vbeta and 13 Jbeta primers. This table comes from immunoSEQ multiplex PCR, and its TCRdb copy is limited to in-frame clones, with some not included. This sample yields approximately 180,000 clones, of which 81% are seen a single time; 2% to 2.5% belongs to the top ten. This CDR3 is 12 amino acids long. The germline CDR1 and CDR2 sequences are MNHEY and SVGAGI. The ends were cut back, 6 bases at V and 4 bases at J, with 6 bases in the middle. Sequencing was performed on PBMCs. The chain uses TRBV6-5 and TRBJ2-2; no firm D call. The source is a woman younger than 45 in good health and CMV-seronegative. The CDR3, as DNA: TGTGCCAGCAGATCTACCACCGGGGAGCTGTTTTTT. It translates to CASRSTTGELFF.